Presented here are 23 T cell receptor beta chains from one specimen sequenced in a study of OX40 agonist ivuxolimab in advanced cancers. Sequencing used immunoSEQ multiplex PCR; TCRdb keeps in-frame clones, though not all of them. This sample has tens of thousands of clones; approximately 81% occur once, and the top ten carry over 20%. The sequencing used CD4+ or CD8+ T cells sorted from blood, collected in a trial of the OX40 agonist ivuxolimab. Receptors were obtained from an adult with an advanced solid tumor such as melanoma, head and neck, liver or kidney cancer.

Here the CDR3 DNA reads TGTGCCAGCAGTTTAATAGCGGCAGGGAGGGCTTTCACAGATACGCAGTATTTT. It translates to CASSLIAAGRAFTDTQYF. This sequence joins TRBV27 and TRBJ2-3; 7 bases agree with TRBD2. The ends lost 2 bases at V and 2 bases at J; junction bases unmatched: 13. Germline V gives CDR1 MNHEY, CDR2 SMNVEV (reference sequence). The CDR3 has 18 residues.

Note on this clone: A junction boundary mismatches the germline segment, possibly from a read error. V gene TRBV15 combines with J gene TRBJ2-5; 8 nucleotides align to TRBD1. Germline V CDR1 and CDR2: LNHNV, YYDKDF (reference sequence). This CDR3 region has 15 residues. The CDR3 region is CATSILQDREEAQYF. DNA for the CDR3: TGTGCCACCAGCATACTACAGGACAGGGAAGAGGCCCAGTACTTC.

The chain couples TRBV4-3 to TRBJ2-1; 9 positions agree with TRBD1. CDR3 length: 16 residues. V lost 1 base to trimming and J lost 10 bases; unmatched junction nucleotides: 11. Germline CDR1 and CDR2: LGHNA and YSLEER. CDR3 DNA: TGCGCCAGCAGCCAAGCTCCAGGACAGGGGCAGGACGAGCAGTTCTTC. Amino acid sequence: CASSQAPGQGQDEQFF.

The chain couples TRBV9 to TRBJ2-3, with 9 bases identical to TRBD2. Losses at the gene ends were 3 bases for V and 1 base for J; bases not matched to a gene: 9. In germline, CDR1 is SGDLS, CDR2 YYNGEE. CDR3 length: 17 amino acids. The CDR3 reads CASSGLAGRGGTDTQYF. In DNA, the CDR3 is TGTGCCAGCAGCGGCCTAGCGGGGAGGGGGGGCACAGATACGCAGTATTTT.

The V call is TRBV29-1, the J call TRBJ2-1; no clear D. Germline values: CDR1 SQVTM, CDR2 ANQGSEA. This CDR3 has 18 amino acids. The germline V and J ends were trimmed by 0 bases and 0 bases, with 18 bases remaining between them. The CDR3 here is CSVEEGTSRKSSYNEQFF. The CDR3 DNA is TGCAGCGTTGAAGAGGGCACCTCACGGAAAAGCTCCTACAATGAGCAGTTCTTC.

CDR3 loop: CASSLDETLLGPQHF. CDR3 DNA sequence: TGTGCCAGCAGCTTAGATGAGACACTCCTCGGACCCCAGCATTTT. The rearrangement links TRBV7-2 to TRBJ1-5; the D is unclear. Germline V gene lookup returns CDR1 SGHTA and CDR2 FQGNSA. This CDR3 is built from 15 residues. V dropped 1 base and J dropped 10 bases, with 17 bases sitting between them.

This sequence joins TRBV4-3 and TRBJ1-1; the D gene is possibly TRBD1 (5 bases). Trimming cost V 1 base and J 1 base, with 10 bases left between them. Germline V gives CDR1 LGHNA, CDR2 YSLEER. CDR3 length: 15 amino acids. The CDR3 loop reads CASSQAPGTNTEAFF. In nucleotides, the CDR3 is TGCGCCAGCAGCCAAGCCCCGGGGACGAACACTGAAGCTTTCTTT.

This clone was counted ten times or more. The J gene is TRBJ1-5, the V gene TRBV28; no clear D. CDR3 size: 13 residues. Trimming pared 2 bases from V and 3 bases from J, leaving 5 bases between. The germline V gene encodes CDR1 MDHEN and CDR2 SYDVKM. CDR3 in amino acids: CASSLPDNQPQHF. As DNA, the CDR3 is TGTGCCAGCAGTTTACCCGACAATCAGCCCCAGCATTTT.

The chain recombines TRBV6-5 with TRBJ2-1; the match to TRBD2 covers 9 bases. The CDR3 runs 16 residues. The V gene's germline CDR1 is MNHEY and CDR2 SVGAGI. Trimming cost V 0 bases and J 4 bases; bases outside gene matches: 4. The CDR3 sequence: CASSYSASGAYNEQFF. DNA of the CDR3: TGTGCCAGCAGTTACTCGGCTAGCGGGGCTTACAATGAGCAGTTCTTC.

CDR3: CASSPGAPGKQNEQYV. CDR3 DNA sequence: TGTGCCAGCTCACCCGGGGCCCCGGGAAAGCAAAACGAGCAGTACGTC. V and J are TRBV18 and TRBJ2-7; D may be TRBD1 or TRBD2 (5 bases each). CDR1 is KGHSH and CDR2 is LQKENI in the germline V gene. CDR3 length equals 16 residues. Trimming cost V 3 bases and J 5 bases, with 20 bases left between them.

The chain is built from TRBV7-2 and TRBJ2-2; 14 nucleotides align to TRBD2. This CDR3 is built from 16 residues. Germline CDR1 is SGHTA and CDR2 is FQGNSA. V shed 5 bases and J 4 bases; nucleotides not matched to a gene: 3. The CDR3 sequence: CASSLGLAGGTGELFF. CDR3 DNA sequence: TGTGCCAGCAGCCTCGGACTAGCGGGGGGCACCGGGGAGCTGTTTTTT.

The CDR3 reads CASSQVPGQGATNEKLFF. The CDR3 DNA follows: TGTGCCAGCAGCCAAGTCCCCGGACAGGGGGCAACTAATGAAAAACTGTTTTTT. The chain is built from TRBV4-2 and TRBJ1-4, with 10 bases matching TRBD1. V was pared by 1 base and J by 0 bases, with 5 bases of the junction left unmatched. CDR1 is LGHNA, CDR2 YNFKEQ, per germline. CDR3 length: 18 residues.

The chain couples TRBV28 to TRBJ1-1; D gene ambiguous. V was clipped by 1 base and J by 1 base, with 10 bases between them. CDR3 length: 15 amino acids. The germline gives CDR1 MDHEN, CDR2 SYDVKM. The CDR3 is CASSLSWSANTEAFF. DNA for the CDR3: TGTGCCAGCAGTTTATCCTGGTCGGCGAACACTGAAGCTTTCTTT. Drawing the rest from reference TRBV28 and TRBJ1-1, the complete variable domain is DVKVTQSSRYLVKRTGEKVFLECVQDMDHENMFWYRQDPGLGLRLIYFSYDVKMKEKGDIPEGYSVSREKKERFSLILESASTNQTSMYLCASSLSWSANTEAFFGQGTRLTVV.

The chain employs TRBV4-2 and TRBJ2-3; a possible D gene is TRBD2 (6 bases). Trimming stripped 2 bases from V and 3 bases from J, with 18 bases between. CDR1 and CDR2 (germline): LGHNA, YNFKEQ. This CDR3 is built from 17 residues. CDR3 loop: CASSQPDMGGGTDTQYF. CDR3 bases: TGTGCCAGCAGCCAACCCGACATGGGGGGTGGAACAGATACGCAGTATTTT.

The chain recombines TRBV7-9 with TRBJ1-2; D gene uncertain. V lost 5 bases, J lost 4 bases, and 11 bases lay in between. CDR3 size: 13 residues. Germline CDR1 reads SEHNR; CDR2 reads FQNEAQ (reference sequence). The CDR3 DNA sequence: TGTGCCAGCAGCCCGCAAGCCTCCTATGGCTACACCTTC. The encoded protein is CASSPQASYGYTF.

This sequence joins TRBV27 and TRBJ2-1; 7 bases fit TRBD2. The CDR3 is 14 residues long. J was trimmed by 2 bases and V by 7 bases; bases with no gene match: 5. Per the germline V gene, CDR1 is MNHEY and CDR2 is SMNVEV (reference sequence). CDR3 DNA sequence: TGTGCCAGCACCCAGCGGGGCGCCTACAATGAGCAGTTCTTC. It codes for CASTQRGAYNEQFF.

The rearrangement joins TRBV7-9 to TRBJ1-4; 10 positions match TRBD1. The germline CDR1 and CDR2 sequences are SEHNR and FQNEAQ (reference sequence). The CDR3 is made up of 16 amino acids. Trimming cost V 8 bases and J 8 bases; bases outside gene matches: 14. This chain's CDR3 is CASGYPPGTGDEKLFF. The CDR3 DNA reads as TGTGCCAGCGGATACCCCCCCGGGACAGGGGACGAAAAACTGTTTTTT. Together with reference TRBV7-9 and TRBJ1-4, the CDR3 gives the full variable domain: DTGVSQNPRHKITKRGQNVTFRCDPISEHNRLYWYRQTLGQGPEFLTYFQNEAQLEKSRLLSDRFSAERPKGSFSTLEIQRTEQGDSAMYLCASGYPPGTGDEKLFFGSGTQLSVL.

This chain joins TRBV4-3 and TRBJ1-5, with D possibly TRBD1 on 5 matching bases. CDR1 is LGHNA, CDR2 YSLEER, per germline. Trimming removed 4 bases at V and 2 bases at J, with 15 bases between. The CDR3 sequence is 16 residues long. CDR3 region: CASSRLGRERNQPQHF. The CDR3 DNA is TGCGCCAGCAGCCGCCTCGGCAGGGAGCGCAATCAGCCCCAGCATTTT.

This sequence joins TRBV15 and TRBJ1-5; TRBD1 is a possible D gene (6 bases). CDR1 LNHNV and CDR2 YYDKDF come from the germline V gene (reference sequence). CDR3 size: 16 residues. The V gene lost 3 bases and the J gene lost 0 bases, with 12 bases spanning the gap. In DNA form, the CDR3 reads TGTGCCACCAGCAGGACAGGCTATAATAGCAATCAGCCCCAGCATTTT. This gives the protein CATSRTGYNSNQPQHF.

The chain recombines TRBV7-9 with TRBJ1-2; D not certain. The germline V gene has CDR1 SEHNR and CDR2 FQNEAQ (reference sequence). V lost 1 base to trimming and J lost 1 base, with 10 bases between them. CDR3 length: 15 amino acids. CDR3 in amino acids: CASSLGGSLNYGYTF. The CDR3 DNA sequence: TGTGCCAGCAGCTTAGGAGGCTCGCTTAACTATGGCTACACCTTC.

The chain uses TRBV7-3 and TRBJ2-5; D is uncertain. V lost 1 base to trimming and J lost 1 base, with 10 bases between them. CDR1 and CDR2 (germline): SGHTA, FQGTGA. The CDR3 totals 15 residues. CDR3 DNA sequence: TGTGCCAGCAGCTTAAATAGAGGCCCCCAAGAGACCCAGTACTTC. Protein sequence: CASSLNRGPQETQYF. Using reference TRBV7-3 and TRBJ2-5 for the parts outside the CDR3, the full variable domain is GAGVSQTPSNKVTEKGKYVELRCDPISGHTALYWYRQSLGQGPEFLIYFQGTGAADDSGLPNDRFFAVRPEGSVSTLKIQRTERGDSAVYLCASSLNRGPQETQYFGPGTRLLVL.

This sequence joins TRBV6-1 and TRBJ2-7; tentatively, D is TRBD2 (6 bases). Trimming pared 5 bases from V and 6 bases from J, leaving 11 bases between. Germline loops: CDR1 MNHNS, CDR2 SASEGT. CDR3 size: 12 residues. CDR3 sequence: CASSIGTLEQYF. CDR3 DNA sequence: TGTGCCAGCAGTATCGGGACTCTCGAGCAGTACTTC.

J is TRBJ2-7 and V is TRBV13; TRBD1 agrees at 11 bases. This CDR3 comprises 16 residues. V shed 5 bases, J shed 2 bases, and the junction held 8 bases outside the gene matches. Germline V CDR1 and CDR2: PRHDT, FYEKMQ (reference sequence). The CDR3 protein is CASSPRDRGLTYEQYF. In nucleotides, the CDR3 is TGTGCCAGCAGCCCCCGGGACAGGGGGTTAACCTACGAGCAGTACTTC.